This T cell receptor beta chain was identified in a study of blood T cell repertoires in COVID-19. Across the study: Acute-phase and convalescent COVID-19 samples originated in the United States, Italy and Spain.

As originally analysed: Cell counts per sample came from amplifying reference gene primers. TCRdb's table, derived via immunoSEQ multiplex PCR, lists solely in-frame clones and lacks some. V, J and clone size derive from that table, while D and trimming were established from the DNA sequence. The table records around 400,000 clones, around 87% of them present only once. Enrolment of Seattle patients took place during active infection, and they were followed longitudinally. Trimming removed 5 bases from V and 4 bases from J; junction bases left unmatched: 3. Per germline, CDR1 SGHTA and CDR2 FQGNSA. CDR3 size: 15 residues.

Sequencing used peripheral blood. The TCR was taken from a woman aged 55-70 years with COVID-19, enrolled during active disease. This chain uses TRBV7-2 with TRBJ2-2, with TRBD1 matching over 11 bases. The DNA of the CDR3 is TGTGCCAGCAGCCCAGGACAGGGGGCCACCGGGGAGCTGTTTTTT. It codes for CASSPGQGATGELFF.